The entry below gives a single T cell receptor beta chain sequence along with its context. The data were obtained in a study of blood T cell repertoires in COVID-19. Study background: Donors in the United States, Italy and Spain gave samples during acute or convalescent COVID-19.

The junction had 9 bases not matched to a gene; V was cut back by 5 bases and J by 8 bases. CDR1 SEHNR and CDR2 FQNEAQ come from the germline V gene (reference sequence). The CDR3 has 14 residues. The assay was immunoSEQ multiplex PCR, and TCRdb's table has in-frame clones only and misses some. In the table there are over 90,000 clones, 86% of which are singletons. The chain uses TRBV7-9 and TRBJ2-1, with 7 nucleotides matching TRBD1. The sequenced sample consisted of peripheral blood. This receptor was obtained from an elderly man with acute or convalescent COVID-19. In DNA, the CDR3 is TGTGCCAGCAGCGGATCCGGGACAGCTTATGAGCAGTTCTTC. Protein sequence: CASSGSGTAYEQFF.